This T cell receptor (beta chain) was sequenced in a study of shared clonotypes between healthy human individuals. Study observations and caveats: Blood alone was sampled, and tissue repertoires likely differ. Sequencing depth was a factor that was expected to affect clonotype sharing among donors.

This clone was detected a few times. The antigen is not known. In the original processing: Because ImmunoSEQ provided only junction sequences with no quality scores, the filtering differed. TCRdb's copy holds only in-frame clones and misses some; the assay was immunoSEQ multiplex PCR. The DNA gave D and trimming, while V, J and clone size come from that table. The data show about 490,000 clones, with more than 75% seen just once and around 12% held by the top ten. With 5 bases clipped from V and 5 bases from J, the junction kept 5 bases outside the gene matches. The germline CDR1 and CDR2 sequences are SGHTA and FQGNSA. CDR3 size: 14 residues.

This receptor was obtained from a middle-aged woman in good health. Some clones in this sample may be carry-over from other donors' samples. Sequenced material: PBMCs. The chain employs TRBV7-2 and TRBJ2-7; 11 positions match TRBD2. In DNA form, the CDR3 reads TGTGCCAGCAGCAATAGCGGGAGGGCGGACGAGCAGTACTTC. Protein sequence: CASSNSGRADEQYF.